This is a list of T cell receptor beta chains from one sample in a study of Graves' ophthalmopathy and Graves' hyperthyroidism. TCRdb used MiXCR to reprocess the multiplex PCR reads, holding one entry per CDR3 protein. Among more than 300,000 distinct CDR3 sequences listed, about a sixth were seen once. The source material was peripheral blood. These receptor sequences come from an adult woman with stable Graves' hyperthyroidism. Each CDR3 is given with its conserved first and last residue. The order of the fields is clone size, D gene, J gene, V gene, CDR3 protein, CDR3 DNA. A D gene is named only where the DNA matches it firmly. Clone size is given for some rows only: seen once, a few or many times, or a class if the clone is expanded.

>-|TRBD1|TRBJ2-2|TRBV6-5
CASSYLAGGLDGELFF
TGTGCCAGCAGTTACCTTGCAGGGGGCCTGGACGGGGAGCTGTTTTTT
>many|TRBD2|TRBJ2-4|TRBV20-1
CSARDLFVTSGTLAKNIQYF
TGCAGTGCTAGAGATCTGTTTGTAACTAGCGGGACCCTAGCCAAAAACATTCAGTACTTC
>many|-|TRBJ1-1|TRBV9
CASSPQASSESFF
TGTGCCAGCAGCCCCCAGGCCTCTTCTGAGTCTTTCTTT
>-|TRBD2|TRBJ2-7|TRBV4-2
CASSQVGLGAGLARGHYEQYF
TGTGCCAGCAGCCAAGTAGGTCTCGGGGCCGGACTAGCCAGAGGCCACTACGAGCAGTACTTC
>few|-|TRBJ1-6|TRBV2
CASSPTGSPLHF
TGTGCCAGCAGTCCAACAGGTTCACCCCTCCACTTT
>many|TRBD2|TRBJ2-7|TRBV19
CASSWAGLAVYEQYF
TGTGCCAGTAGTTGGGCCGGGCTAGCGGTCTACGAGCAGTACTTC
>many|TRBD1|TRBJ2-2|TRBV27
CATVYRGKGAGELFF
TGTGCCACAGTCTACAGGGGAAAGGGGGCCGGGGAGCTGTTTTTT
>many|-|TRBJ2-7|TRBV28
CASSLSLGTSYEQYF
TGTGCCAGCAGTTTAAGTCTGGGGACCTCCTACGAGCAGTACTTC
>many|-|TRBJ1-2|TRBV29-1
CSVKERTANYGYTF
TGCAGCGTCAAGGAAAGGACGGCAAACTATGGCTACACCTTC
>many|TRBD1|TRBJ2-4|TRBV12-3/TRBV12-4
CASSFSTGVNIKYF
TGTGCCAGCAGTTTTTCGACAGGGGTTAACATTAAGTACTTC
>many|-|TRBJ1-2|TRBV28
CASTGPFNYGYTF
TGTGCCAGCACAGGGCCCTTTAACTATGGCTACACCTTC
>-|-|TRBJ1-3|TRBV7-9
CATSPSRAPGNTIYF
TGTGCCACGAGCCCTTCCCGTGCGCCTGGAAACACCATATATTTT
>many|-|TRBJ1-2|TRBV6-2/TRBV6-3
CASSTSGIGVYGYTF
TGTGCCAGCAGTACCTCAGGGATTGGGGTCTATGGCTACACCTTC
>few|TRBD2|TRBJ2-2|TRBV19
CASRPSGITGELFF
TGTGCCTCCCGCCCTAGCGGGATCACCGGGGAGCTGTTTTTT
>-|TRBD1|TRBJ1-5|TRBV6-2/TRBV6-3
CASSYEAGGHQPQHF
TGTGCCAGCAGTTACGAGGCAGGGGGCCATCAGCCCCAGCATTTT
>many|-|TRBJ2-7|TRBV6-1
CASSDPSGLYEQYF
TGTGCCAGCAGTGACCCCAGCGGGCTATACGAGCAGTACTTC
>-|-|TRBJ2-5|TRBV3-1
CASSQDNAGGETQYF
TGTGCCAGCAGCCAAGATAATGCAGGCGGAGAGACCCAGTACTTC
>many|-|TRBJ1-1|TRBV20-1
CSAAYGTSLNTEAFF
TGCAGTGCGGCGTATGGGACCTCTTTGAACACTGAAGCTTTCTTT
>few|-|TRBJ2-3|TRBV12-3/TRBV12-4
CASRRSGVGTDTQYF
TGTGCCAGCAGACGGTCGGGGGTCGGCACAGATACGCAGTATTTT
>-|-|TRBJ1-5|TRBV19
CASSIGWQGQPQHF
TGTGCCAGTAGTATAGGCTGGCAAGGCCAGCCCCAGCATTTT
>many|-|TRBJ1-2|TRBV20-1
CSARDTGWSYGYTF
TGCAGTGCTCGGGACACCGGTTGGAGCTATGGCTACACCTTC
>many|-|TRBJ2-6|TRBV19
CASRRESAGANVLTF
TGTGCCAGTAGACGGGAGTCGGCTGGGGCCAACGTCCTGACTTTC
>many|-|TRBJ2-7|TRBV20-1
CSARDIQEMTYEQYF
TGCAGTGCTAGAGACATACAGGAGATGACCTACGAGCAGTACTTC
>many|-|TRBJ2-5|TRBV30
CAWSALIGVSETQYF
TGTGCCTGGAGTGCTCTCATAGGGGTTTCGGAGACCCAGTACTTC
>many|-|TRBJ2-7|TRBV6-1
CASSRPQGLPYF
TGTGCCAGCAGTAGACCCCAGGGTCTTCCGTACTTC
>many|-|TRBJ1-1|TRBV30
CAWSGLLEAFF
TGTGCCTGGAGTGGGTTGCTTGAAGCTTTCTTT
>many|-|TRBJ2-7|TRBV6-5
CASRAAAAYEQYF
TGTGCCAGCAGAGCTGCGGCGGCCTACGAGCAGTACTTC
>-|-|TRBJ1-6|TRBV15
CATSATLDTFNSPLHF
TGTGCCACCAGCGCCACACTGGACACCTTTAATTCACCCCTCCACTTT
>many|TRBD1|TRBJ2-5|TRBV6-5
CASSSNDRANAAETQYF
TGTGCCAGCAGTTCAAACGACAGGGCCAATGCGGCAGAGACCCAGTACTTC
>many|TRBD1|TRBJ1-5|TRBV28
CASSLWGQGRNQPQHF
TGTGCCAGCAGTTTATGGGGACAGGGTCGCAATCAGCCCCAGCATTTT
>many|-|TRBJ2-7|TRBV7-2
CASSLEAGVLYEQYF
TGTGCCAGCAGCTTAGAGGCAGGCGTTCTCTACGAGCAGTACTTC
>-|-|TRBJ2-7|TRBV27
CASRPRSTSYEQYF
TGTGCCAGCAGGCCCAGGAGTACCTCCTACGAGCAGTACTTC
>many|-|TRBJ2-7|TRBV28
CASSPPGLFYEQYF
TGTGCCAGCAGTCCTCCGGGACTCTTCTACGAGCAGTACTTC
>many|TRBD1|TRBJ2-4|TRBV27
CASSFIEAITGQGVLNIQYF
TGTGCCAGCAGTTTTATCGAAGCCATCACCGGACAGGGTGTGTTGAACATTCAGTACTTC
>-|-|TRBJ1-5|TRBV28
CASSLSLEPQHF
TGTGCCAGCAGTTTATCCTTAGAGCCCCAGCATTTT
>many|-|TRBJ2-7|TRBV11-2
CASSLVGVVYEQYF
TGTGCCAGCAGCTTAGTTGGGGTAGTCTACGAGCAGTACTTC
>few|-|TRBJ2-2|TRBV3-1
CAARGFTGELFF
TGTGCCGCCCGGGGCTTTACCGGGGAGCTGTTTTTT
>-|-|TRBJ2-7|TRBV12-3/TRBV12-4
CASSPVAAGSSDEQYF
TGTGCCAGCAGTCCCGTTGCGGCGGGGTCCTCCGACGAGCAGTACTTC
>-|-|TRBJ1-1|TRBV7-3
CASSLTLDTEAFF
TGTGCCAGCAGCCTCACGTTGGACACTGAAGCTTTCTTT
>many|-|TRBJ2-7|TRBV30
CAWSAISGYEQYF
TGTGCCTGGAGTGCCATTAGCGGTTACGAGCAGTACTTC
>few|-|TRBJ2-5|TRBV6-1
CASSEAPAETQYF
TGTGCCAGCAGTGAAGCTCCTGCGGAGACCCAGTACTTC
>-|-|TRBJ2-2|TRBV28
CASSFSRQAGTGELFF
TGTGCCAGCAGTTTCTCTCGACAGGCGGGCACCGGGGAGCTGTTTTTT
>many|TRBD1|TRBJ2-7|TRBV2
CATVKRDRDEQYF
TGTGCCACCGTAAAACGGGACAGGGACGAGCAGTACTTC
>many|TRBD1|TRBJ2-6|TRBV4-2
CASSLDRDGANVLTF
TGTGCCAGCAGCCTAGACAGGGATGGGGCCAACGTCCTGACTTTC
>many|-|TRBJ1-1|TRBV6-1
CASSENGDTNTEAFF
TGTGCCAGCAGTGAAAACGGGGACACCAACACTGAAGCTTTCTTT
>many|-|TRBJ1-3|TRBV28
CASTRVWSGNTIYF
TGTGCCAGTACGCGCGTTTGGTCTGGAAACACCATATATTTT
>once|TRBD1|TRBJ2-7|TRBV6-1
CASSPRLQGASYEQYF
TGTGCCAGCAGTCCACGTCTACAGGGGGCATCGTACGAGCAGTACTTC
>many|-|TRBJ2-7|TRBV7-2
CASSFRSSYEQYF
TGTGCCAGCAGCTTTAGGAGCTCCTACGAGCAGTACTTC
>many|TRBD1|TRBJ1-2|TRBV29-1
CSVGTGFNYGYTF
TGCAGCGTTGGGACAGGGTTTAACTATGGCTACACCTTC
>many|-|TRBJ1-1|TRBV19
CATRLTGNTEAFF
TGTGCCACCCGGCTCACAGGGAACACTGAAGCTTTCTTT
>-|-|TRBJ2-7|TRBV6-1
CASRPMDSYEQYF
TGTGCCAGCAGACCTATGGACTCCTACGAGCAGTACTTC
>-|-|TRBJ1-1|TRBV7-8
CASSFLPTEAFF
TGTGCCAGCAGCTTTTTACCCACTGAAGCTTTCTTT